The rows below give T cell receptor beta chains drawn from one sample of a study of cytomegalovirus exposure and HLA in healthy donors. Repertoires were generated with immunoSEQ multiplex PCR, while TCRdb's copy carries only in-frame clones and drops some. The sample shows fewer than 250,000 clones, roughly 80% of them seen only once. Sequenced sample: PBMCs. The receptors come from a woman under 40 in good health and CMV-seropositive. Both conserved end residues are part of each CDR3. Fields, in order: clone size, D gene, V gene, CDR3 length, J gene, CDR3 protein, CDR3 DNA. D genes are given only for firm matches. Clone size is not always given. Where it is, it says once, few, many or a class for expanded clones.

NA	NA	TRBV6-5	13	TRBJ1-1	CASSLQLNTEAFF	TGTGCCAGCAGCCTCCAGTTAAACACTGAAGCTTTCTTT
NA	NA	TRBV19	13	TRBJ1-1	CASSMSGDTEAFF	TGTGCCAGTAGTATGTCCGGGGACACTGAAGCTTTCTTT
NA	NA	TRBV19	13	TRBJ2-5	CASSIAGPETQYF	TGTGCCAGTAGTATTGCAGGGCCAGAGACCCAGTACTTC
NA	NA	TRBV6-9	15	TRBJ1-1	CASSYSGVKDTEAFF	TGTGCCAGCAGTTATAGCGGGGTGAAGGACACTGAAGCTTTCTTT
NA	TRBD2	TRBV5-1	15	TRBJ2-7	CASSLRGRASDEQYF	TGCGCCAGCAGCTTGCGCGGGAGGGCCTCGGACGAGCAGTACTTC
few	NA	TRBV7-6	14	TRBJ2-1	CASSLGVGGNEQFF	TGTGCCAGCAGCTTAGGTGTGGGAGGCAATGAGCAGTTCTTC
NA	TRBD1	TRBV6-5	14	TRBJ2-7	CASTPGTGRYEQYF	TGTGCCAGCACCCCCGGGACAGGGCGTTACGAGCAGTACTTC
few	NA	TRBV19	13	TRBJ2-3	CASSTTSPDTQYF	TGTGCCAGTAGTACAACTAGCCCGGATACGCAGTATTTT
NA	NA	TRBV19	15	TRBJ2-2	CASSIKRLNTGELFF	TGTGCCAGTAGTATAAAGAGGTTGAACACCGGGGAGCTGTTTTTT
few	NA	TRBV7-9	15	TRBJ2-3	CASRWGGEFGDTQYF	TGTGCCAGCAGGTGGGGGGGCGAGTTTGGAGATACGCAGTATTTT
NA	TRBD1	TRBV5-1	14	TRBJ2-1	CASSAPGQMIEQFF	TGCGCCAGCAGCGCGCCGGGACAGATGATTGAGCAGTTCTTC
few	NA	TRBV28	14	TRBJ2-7	CASSLKGLPYEQYF	TGTGCCAGCAGTTTGAAGGGGCTCCCATACGAGCAGTACTTC
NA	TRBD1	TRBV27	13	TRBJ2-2	CASKGQGAGELFF	TGTGCCAGCAAAGGACAGGGGGCCGGGGAGCTGTTTTTT
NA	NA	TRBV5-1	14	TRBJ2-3	CASSTGTAIDTQYF	TGCGCCAGCAGCACAGGGACCGCGATAGATACGCAGTATTTT
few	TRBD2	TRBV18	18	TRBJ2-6	CASSLLAGGPAGANVLTF	TGTGCCAGCTCACTACTAGCGGGAGGGCCGGCTGGGGCCAACGTCCTGACTTTC
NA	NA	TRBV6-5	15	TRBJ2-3	CASSYSNLGEDTQYF	TGTGCCAGCAGTTACTCGAACCTAGGTGAAGATACGCAGTATTTT
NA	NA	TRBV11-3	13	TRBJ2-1	CASSLRTGNEQFF	TGTGCCAGCAGCTTGCGTACAGGCAATGAGCAGTTCTTC
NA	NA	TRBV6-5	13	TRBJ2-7	CASSYGAIYEQYF	TGTGCCAGCAGTTACGGGGCCATCTACGAGCAGTACTTC
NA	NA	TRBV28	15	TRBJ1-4	CASSLRGATNEKLFF	TGTGCCAGCAGCCTCCGGGGGGCAACTAATGAAAAACTGTTTTTT
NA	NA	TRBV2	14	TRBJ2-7	CASSDYGSGYEQYF	TGTGCCAGCAGTGACTACGGGTCTGGTTACGAGCAGTACTTC
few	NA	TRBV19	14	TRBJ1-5	CASSTAGGNQPQHF	TGTGCCAGTAGTACAGCGGGCGGCAATCAGCCCCAGCATTTT
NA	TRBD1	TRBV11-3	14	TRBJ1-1	CASSLDRANTEAFF	TGTGCCAGCAGCCTTGACAGGGCGAACACTGAAGCTTTCTTT
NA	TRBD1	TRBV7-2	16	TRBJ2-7	CASSWTGTGASYEQYF	TGTGCCAGCAGCTGGACCGGGACAGGGGCCTCCTACGAGCAGTACTTC
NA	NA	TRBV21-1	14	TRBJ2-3	CASSKYSSTDTQYF	TGTGCCAGCAGCAAGTACTCTAGCACAGATACGCAGTATTTT
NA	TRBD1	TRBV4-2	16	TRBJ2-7	CASSQDRAEGADEQYF	TGTGCCAGCAGCCAAGACAGGGCCGAGGGGGCCGACGAGCAGTACTTC
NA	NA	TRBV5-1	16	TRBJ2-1	CASSPTPGLGANEQFF	TGCGCCAGCAGTCCAACGCCGGGACTCGGGGCCAATGAGCAGTTCTTC
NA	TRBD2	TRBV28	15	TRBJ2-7	CASSQRGVAIDEQYF	TGTGCCAGCAGTCAGCGGGGGGTCGCAATAGACGAGCAGTACTTC
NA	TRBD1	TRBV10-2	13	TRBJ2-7	CASSRDRPYEQYF	TGCGCCAGCAGCCGGGACAGGCCCTACGAGCAGTACTTC
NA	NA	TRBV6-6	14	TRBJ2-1	CASSLGMTGNEQFF	TGTGCCAGCAGCCTTGGAATGACGGGGAATGAGCAGTTCTTC
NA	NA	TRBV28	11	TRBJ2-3	CASSFRDTQYF	TGTGCCAGCAGTTTCCGAGATACGCAGTATTTT
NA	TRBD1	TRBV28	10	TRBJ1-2	CATGAYGYTF	TGTGCGACAGGGGCGTATGGCTACACCTTC
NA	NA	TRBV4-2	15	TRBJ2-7	CASSQEPNQGYEQYF	TGTGCCAGCAGCCAGGAGCCCAATCAGGGCTACGAGCAGTACTTC
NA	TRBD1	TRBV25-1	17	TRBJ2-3	CASSVTGGASITDTQYF	TGTGCCAGCAGTGTGACAGGGGGCGCTTCTATCACAGATACGCAGTATTTT
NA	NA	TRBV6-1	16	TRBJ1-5	CASSDSATGVNQPQHF	TGTGCCAGCAGTGATAGCGCGACAGGCGTCAATCAGCCCCAGCATTTT
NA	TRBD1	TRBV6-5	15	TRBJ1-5	CASSPRGRGNQPQHF	TGTGCCAGCAGCCCGAGGGGGCGCGGCAATCAGCCCCAGCATTTT
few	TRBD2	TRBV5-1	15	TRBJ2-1	CASSLNSGGHNEQFF	TGCGCCAGCAGCTTGAATAGCGGGGGACACAATGAGCAGTTCTTC
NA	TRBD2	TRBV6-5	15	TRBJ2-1	CASSYSSSGYNEQFF	TGTGCCAGCAGTTACTCGTCTAGCGGATACAATGAGCAGTTCTTC
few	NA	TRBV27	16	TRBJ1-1	CASTPFSTDMNTEAFF	TGTGCCAGCACCCCTTTCTCCACAGATATGAACACTGAAGCTTTCTTT